The entry below gives a single T cell receptor beta chain sequence along with its context. The RNA, about 0.45 to 1 ug, was put through reverse transcription using random hexamers. An immunoSEQ multiplex PCR amplified TCR beta CDR3 over 54 Vbeta and 13 Jbeta. TCRdb fed the immunoSEQ multiplex PCR reads into MiXCR, producing one record per CDR3 protein. The sample carries some 190,000 distinct CDR3 sequences, about 94% recorded once. The CDR3 is 16 amino acids. In germline, CDR1 is SGHRS, CDR2 YFSETQ. V dropped 4 bases and J dropped 5; count of bases not matched to a gene: 14. This sample was taken from a study of CD8 T cells in Susac syndrome.

The V call is TRBV5-1, the J call TRBJ2-5; 7 nucleotides match TRBD1. This sequence originates from a human donor with multiple sclerosis. Input material: CD4+ T cells from PBMCs. The DNA for the CDR3 is TGCGCCAGCAGCGAGGGGGCGGGTCGACCCGAGGAGACCCAGTACTTC. Protein product: CASSEGAGRPEETQYF.